These T cell receptor beta chains were read from a single sample in a study of shared clonotypes between healthy human individuals. Using immunoSEQ multiplex PCR, the repertoire was profiled, and TCRdb retains in-frame clones only, with some absent. The sample has around 480,000 clones, over 75% seen once. The source material was PBMCs. Receptors were obtained from a woman in her forties in good health. Some clones in this sample may be carry-over from other donors' samples. Each CDR3 is given without its conserved first and last residue. The order of the fields is CDR3 protein, V gene, D gene. The D gene is left open where the match is weak.

CDR3aa: ASTPTGLSTEAF; v_gene: TRBV19; d_gene: .
CDR3aa: AWRALRGTSGSLDTQY; v_gene: TRBV30; d_gene: TRBD2
CDR3aa: ASRESGVLGGELF; v_gene: TRBV6-6; d_gene: .
CDR3aa: ASSSRPGVPEAF; v_gene: TRBV7-2; d_gene: .
CDR3aa: ASSFPLDRATSTDTQY; v_gene: TRBV11-2; d_gene: TRBD1
CDR3aa: AISGTSPTDTQY; v_gene: TRBV10-3; d_gene: TRBD2
CDR3aa: ASSQGQGRWEQF; v_gene: TRBV4-2; d_gene: TRBD1
CDR3aa: ASSVAAGGRETQY; v_gene: TRBV9; d_gene: TRBD2
CDR3aa: ASSLDTGYNYGYT; v_gene: TRBV11-2; d_gene: .
CDR3aa: SGGPKGNIQY; v_gene: TRBV29-1; d_gene: .
CDR3aa: ASSPGLAGTNEQF; v_gene: TRBV11-3; d_gene: TRBD2
CDR3aa: ASSPKYPDTGELF; v_gene: TRBV7-8; d_gene: .
CDR3aa: ASTFLPHLQGAFGTEAF; v_gene: TRBV2; d_gene: TRBD1
CDR3aa: SVRTGGTGELF; v_gene: TRBV29-1; d_gene: TRBD1
CDR3aa: ASSLREPRETQY; v_gene: TRBV5-1; d_gene: .
CDR3aa: ASSSPTGGSEGYT; v_gene: TRBV7-9; d_gene: TRBD1
CDR3aa: ASSLVGRATDTQY; v_gene: TRBV5-5; d_gene: TRBD2
CDR3aa: ASSLAAVGDTEAF; v_gene: TRBV5-1; d_gene: .
CDR3aa: ASSVAPSPNNEQF; v_gene: TRBV9; d_gene: .
CDR3aa: ASSLAHSFYEQY; v_gene: TRBV7-9; d_gene: .
CDR3aa: ASKQGQLMNTEAF; v_gene: TRBV5-1; d_gene: .
CDR3aa: ASGTSGFSTDTQY; v_gene: TRBV6-1; d_gene: TRBD2
CDR3aa: ASSDGSVFSVNSRNYGYT; v_gene: TRBV2; d_gene: .
CDR3aa: ASSPEKDAPSVSYNEQF; v_gene: TRBV18; d_gene: .
CDR3aa: ASSRTGFSNQPQH; v_gene: TRBV6-6; d_gene: TRBD1
CDR3aa: AISEGETQY; v_gene: TRBV10-3; d_gene: .
CDR3aa: ASSSSSGSYTDTQY; v_gene: TRBV7-3; d_gene: TRBD2
CDR3aa: ATDDSGNQPQH; v_gene: TRBV2; d_gene: .
CDR3aa: ASSLPAGGSTGELF; v_gene: TRBV7-3; d_gene: TRBD2